Presented here are 3 T cell receptor beta chains from one specimen sequenced in a study of T cells in narcolepsy. Produced via immunoSEQ multiplex PCR; TCRdb's table is partial and in-frame only. The table includes about 36,000 clones, approximately 80% detected once. The sequenced material came from memory (CD45RA-) CD4+ T cells from blood. These TCRs come from a human donor in good health.

CDR3 sequence (DNA): TGTGCCAGCAGCCTGCTCGGCGATCAGCCCCAGCATTTT. It encodes CASSLLGDQPQHF. The V gene is TRBV7-6, the J gene TRBJ1-5; D is unclear. Germline V gives CDR1 SGHVS, CDR2 FNYEAQ. The CDR3 consists of 13 residues. Trimming cost V 5 bases and J 5 bases, with 10 bases left between them.

V usage is TRBV5-1 and J usage is TRBJ2-3; possibly TRBD2 for D (6 bases). Per germline, CDR1 SGHRS and CDR2 YFSETQ. V was shortened by 2 bases and J by 2 bases, with 9 bases between the two germline ends. The CDR3 covers 14 residues. The CDR3 here is CASSFGGTTDTQYF. For the CDR3, the DNA is TGCGCCAGCAGCTTCGGCGGGACCACAGATACGCAGTATTTT.

The V gene is TRBV6-1, the J gene TRBJ1-4; possibly TRBD1 for D (6 bases). Germline V gives CDR1 MNHNS, CDR2 SASEGT. V dropped 3 bases and J dropped 4 bases, with 12 bases sitting between them. The CDR3 length is 15 residues. In DNA form, the CDR3 reads TGTGCCAGCAGTGATCCGACAGGTTATAATGAAAAACTGTTTTTT. The encoded protein is CASSDPTGYNEKLFF.